This T cell receptor beta chain appears in the sequencing data of a study of blood T cell repertoires in COVID-19. Study background: Material from acute and convalescent COVID-19 was sourced from the United States, Italy and Spain. Nucleic acid was either cDNA or gDNA, and it came from T cells, B-cell-depleted T cells, or PBMCs.

Per the study methods: Cell counts per sample came from amplifying reference gene primers. Clones were sequenced by immunoSEQ multiplex PCR, and TCRdb holds only the in-frame ones, with some missing. V and J calls and clone size follow that table, whereas D and trimming were derived from the DNA. This sample has approximately 240,000 clones, with 84% found just once. Between the trimmed V and J ends, which lost 6 bases and 0 bases, there was a span of 14 bases. Per the germline V gene, CDR1 is LNHDA and CDR2 is SQIVND (reference sequence). CDR3 size: 16 residues. Input material: peripheral blood. The TCR sequence derives from an elderly woman with active or convalescent COVID-19. The chain recombines TRBV19 with TRBJ2-2; a possible D gene is TRBD1 (6 bases). CDR3 loop: CASSPGAATNTGELFF. The DNA of the CDR3 is TGTGCCAGTAGCCCAGGGGCAGCCACGAACACCGGGGAGCTGTTTTTT.